The clone carrying this T cell receptor (beta chain) was detected ten times or more. As yet, its antigen is unknown. These data are taken from a study of post-analysis software for immune sequencing data. Study as a whole: Included among the disease courses, which were recorded for the cohort, were relapsing-remitting, secondary progressive and progressive-relapsing multiple sclerosis. General study points: Significantly lower normalized Chao1 diversity was seen in multiple sclerosis patients than in controls. Five TRBV segments appeared more often in patients than in controls, and TRBV5-6, TRBV5-1 and TRBV20-1 were among these.

In germline, CDR1 is SQVTM, CDR2 ANQGSEA. The CDR3 sequence is 14 residues long. The V and J ends lost 4 bases and 0 bases, in that order; junction bases with no gene match: 3. Tagging with unique molecular identifiers was a feature of the TCR beta cDNA libraries. Starting from around 0.96 to 9.9 million T cells, the study yielded 460,000 or so cDNA molecules. Each CDR3 protein gets one entry after TCRdb re-called the PCR reads with MiXCR. The sample includes hundreds of thousands of distinct CDR3 sequences, 25% to 30% of them seen just once. The chain couples TRBV29-1 to TRBJ2-1; 7 bases are shared with TRBD1. The sequenced material came from blood. This TCR was recovered from a girl under 18 with multiple sclerosis. The CDR3 bases are TGCAGCGTTGCAGGGGGTAGCTCCTACAATGAGCAGTTCTTC. Translated: CSVAGGSSYNEQFF.